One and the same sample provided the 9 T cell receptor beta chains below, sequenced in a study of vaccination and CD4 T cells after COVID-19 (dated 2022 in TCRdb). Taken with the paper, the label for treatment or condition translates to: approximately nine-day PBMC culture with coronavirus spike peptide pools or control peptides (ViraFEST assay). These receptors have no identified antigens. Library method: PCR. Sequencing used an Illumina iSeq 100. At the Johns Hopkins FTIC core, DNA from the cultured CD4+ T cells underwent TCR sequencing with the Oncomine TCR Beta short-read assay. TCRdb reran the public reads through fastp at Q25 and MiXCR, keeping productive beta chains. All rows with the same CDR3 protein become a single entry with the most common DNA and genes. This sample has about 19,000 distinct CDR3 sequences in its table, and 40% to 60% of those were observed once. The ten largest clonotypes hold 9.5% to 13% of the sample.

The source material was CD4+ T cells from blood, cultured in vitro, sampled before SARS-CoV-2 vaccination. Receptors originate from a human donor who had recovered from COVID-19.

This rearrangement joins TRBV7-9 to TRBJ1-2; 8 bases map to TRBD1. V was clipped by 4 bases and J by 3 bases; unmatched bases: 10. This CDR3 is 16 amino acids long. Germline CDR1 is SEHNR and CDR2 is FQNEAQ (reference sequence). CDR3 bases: TGTGCCAGCAGCTCATGGGGAGACAGGGGCGACTATGGCTACACCTTC. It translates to CASSSWGDRGDYGYTF.

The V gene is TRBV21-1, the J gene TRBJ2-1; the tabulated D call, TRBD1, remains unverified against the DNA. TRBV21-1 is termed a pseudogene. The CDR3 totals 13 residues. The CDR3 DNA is TGTGCCAGCAGCAGAGGACAGGGGAATGAGCAGTTCTTC. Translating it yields CASSRGQGNEQFF.

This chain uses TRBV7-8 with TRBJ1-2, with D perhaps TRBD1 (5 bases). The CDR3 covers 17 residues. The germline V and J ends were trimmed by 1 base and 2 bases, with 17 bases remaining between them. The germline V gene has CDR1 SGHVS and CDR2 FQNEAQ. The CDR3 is CASSLVGTGVRNYGYTF. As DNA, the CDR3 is TGTGCCAGCAGCTTAGTGGGGACCGGCGTCCGAAACTATGGCTACACCTTC.

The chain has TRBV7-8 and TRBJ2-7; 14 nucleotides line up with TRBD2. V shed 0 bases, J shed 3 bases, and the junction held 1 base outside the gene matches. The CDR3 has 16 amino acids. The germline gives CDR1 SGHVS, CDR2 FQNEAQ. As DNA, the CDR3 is TGTGCCAGCAGCTTAGCGGGGACTAGCGGGAGCTACGAGCAGTACTTC. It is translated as CASSLAGTSGSYEQYF.

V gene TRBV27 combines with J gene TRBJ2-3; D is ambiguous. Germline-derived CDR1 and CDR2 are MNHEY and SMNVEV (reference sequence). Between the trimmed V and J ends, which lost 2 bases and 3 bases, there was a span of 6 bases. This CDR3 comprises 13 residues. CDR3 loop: CASSLPHTDTQYF. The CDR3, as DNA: TGTGCCAGCAGTTTACCCCATACAGATACGCAGTATTTT.

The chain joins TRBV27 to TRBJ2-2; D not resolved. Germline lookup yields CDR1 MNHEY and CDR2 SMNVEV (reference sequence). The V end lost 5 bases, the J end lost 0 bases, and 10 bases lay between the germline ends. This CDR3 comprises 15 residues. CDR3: CASSLLKPNTGELFF. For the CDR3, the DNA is TGTGCCAGCAGTCTCTTGAAACCGAACACCGGGGAGCTGTTTTTT.

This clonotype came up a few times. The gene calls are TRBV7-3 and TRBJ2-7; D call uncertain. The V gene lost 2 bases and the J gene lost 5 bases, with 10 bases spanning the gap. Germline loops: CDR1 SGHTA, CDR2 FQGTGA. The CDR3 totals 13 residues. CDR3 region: CASSLSVHHEQYF. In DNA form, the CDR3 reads TGTGCCAGCAGCTTATCCGTCCACCACGAGCAGTACTTC.

The CDR3 DNA reads as TGTGCCAGCAGCTTTGTGACTAGCTCCAATGAGCAGTTCTTC. It encodes CASSFVTSSNEQFF. The rearrangement joins TRBV7-9 to TRBJ2-1; 7 bases match TRBD2. After removal of 3 bases from V and 6 bases from J, the junction contained 5 bases not matched to a gene. The CDR3 is 14 residues long. Germline values: CDR1 SEHNR, CDR2 FQNEAQ (reference sequence). The full variable domain, completed using reference TRBV7-9 and TRBJ2-1, is DTGVSQNPRHKITKRGQNVTFRCDPISEHNRLYWYRQTLGQGPEFLTYFQNEAQLEKSRLLSDRFSAERPKGSFSTLEIQRTEQGDSAMYLCASSFVTSSNEQFFGPGTRLTVL.

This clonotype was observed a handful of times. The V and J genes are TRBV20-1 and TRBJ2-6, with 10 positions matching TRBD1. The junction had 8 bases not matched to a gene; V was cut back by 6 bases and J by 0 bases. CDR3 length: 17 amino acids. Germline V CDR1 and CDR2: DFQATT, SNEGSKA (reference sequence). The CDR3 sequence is CSALAGTGASGANVLTF. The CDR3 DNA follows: TGCAGTGCCCTAGCCGGGACAGGGGCCTCTGGGGCCAACGTCCTGACTTTC.